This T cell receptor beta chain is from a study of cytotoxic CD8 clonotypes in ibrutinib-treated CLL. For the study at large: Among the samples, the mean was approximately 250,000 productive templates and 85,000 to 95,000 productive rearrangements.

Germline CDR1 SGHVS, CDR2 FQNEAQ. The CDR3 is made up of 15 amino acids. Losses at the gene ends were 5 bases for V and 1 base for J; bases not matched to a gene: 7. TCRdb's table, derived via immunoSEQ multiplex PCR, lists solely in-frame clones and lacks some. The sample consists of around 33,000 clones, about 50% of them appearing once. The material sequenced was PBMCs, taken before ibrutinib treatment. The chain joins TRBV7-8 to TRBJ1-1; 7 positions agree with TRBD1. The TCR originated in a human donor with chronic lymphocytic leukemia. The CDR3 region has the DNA TGTGCCAGCAGCACACCCCGGGACAGGAACACTGAAGCTTTCTTT. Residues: CASSTPRDRNTEAFF.